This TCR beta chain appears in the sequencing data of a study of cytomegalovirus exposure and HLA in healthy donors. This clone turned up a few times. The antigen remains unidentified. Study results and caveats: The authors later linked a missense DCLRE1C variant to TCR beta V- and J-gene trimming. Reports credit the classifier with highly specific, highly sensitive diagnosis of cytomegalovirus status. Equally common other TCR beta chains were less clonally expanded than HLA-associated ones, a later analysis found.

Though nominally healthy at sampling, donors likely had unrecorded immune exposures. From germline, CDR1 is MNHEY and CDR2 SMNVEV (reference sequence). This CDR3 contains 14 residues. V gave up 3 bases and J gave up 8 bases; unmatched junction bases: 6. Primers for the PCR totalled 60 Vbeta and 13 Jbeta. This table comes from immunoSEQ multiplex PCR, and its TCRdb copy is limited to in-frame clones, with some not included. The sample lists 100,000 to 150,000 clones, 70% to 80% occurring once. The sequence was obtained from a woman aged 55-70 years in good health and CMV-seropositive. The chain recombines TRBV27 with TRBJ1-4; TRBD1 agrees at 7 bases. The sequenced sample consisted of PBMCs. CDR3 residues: CASSFTGTEEKLFF. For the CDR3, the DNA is TGTGCCAGCAGTTTCACTGGGACAGAGGAAAAACTGTTTTTT.